The clone carrying this T cell receptor beta chain appeared a single time. The length of the CDR3 is 16 residues. V lost 5 bases and J lost 6; bases outside the gene matches: 7. Germline V gene data show CDR1 as SGHVS and CDR2 as FQNEAQ. Clones were sequenced by immunoSEQ multiplex PCR, and TCRdb holds only the in-frame ones, with some missing. The profile shows about 230,000 clones, 85% to 90% of them singletons. These data come from a study of blood T cell repertoires in COVID-19. Whole-study context: The cDNA or gDNA used as material had been derived from T cells, B-cell-depleted T cells, or PBMCs.

This sequence originates from a woman aged 30 to 39 with acute COVID-19. J is TRBJ2-3 and V is TRBV7-8; 14 bases are shared with TRBD2. What was sequenced was PBMCs or T cells enriched from blood (not recorded which). This CDR3 reads CASSAWTSGGRDTQYF. In DNA form, the CDR3 reads TGTGCCAGCAGCGCCTGGACTAGCGGGGGGCGTGATACGCAGTATTTT.